This TCR beta chain was found in a study of T cell responses to AZD1222 COVID-19 vaccine. Both about-4-week and about-12-week second-dose recipients were combined. Findings of the study overall: Targeting of unmutated variant regions was reportedly seen in nearly half of spike-specific TCRs. Mostly white British, mostly female donors; authors suggested clonal diversity may be underestimated. Along spike, vaccine-associated CD4 TCRs were found throughout, with dominance at 160-218 and 743-854.

Produced via immunoSEQ multiplex PCR; TCRdb's table is partial and in-frame only. The sample includes over 85,000 clones, about 95% of them seen just once. Notes on this clone: Its antigen is currently unknown.

Per germline, CDR1 GTSNPN and CDR2 SVGIG (reference sequence). The CDR3 totals 16 residues. Trimming took 5 bases from V and 3 from J, leaving 20 bases between them. Specimen: peripheral blood, collected 28 days after the second AZD1222 dose. This sequence joins TRBV30 and TRBJ2-1; possibly TRBD1 for D (6 bases). The receptor comes from an adult who received the AZD1222 COVID-19 vaccine. The CDR3 DNA reads as TGTGCCTGGGCTACCGGGACACATAATTTCTACAATGAGCAGTTCTTC. This codes for CAWATGTHNFYNEQFF.